A single T cell receptor (beta chain) is shown here with its context. What it binds is unknown. One entry per CDR3 protein, called by TCRdb with MiXCR from the reads. Among 270,000 or so distinct CDR3 sequences listed, about 18% were seen once. Germline V gene data show CDR1 as DFQATT and CDR2 as SNEGSKA (reference sequence). The CDR3 loop spans 17 amino acids. V lost 1 base to trimming and J lost 1 base, with 19 bases between them. This entry belongs to a study of T cell repertoires in cytomegalovirus infection. Regarding the study as a whole: The cumulative frequency of public TCR beta families identified carriers of CMV plus the relevant HLA. Predominance within the ex vivo response was attributable to HLA-C-restricted CMV-specific TCR beta clonotypes.

V gene TRBV20-1 combines with J gene TRBJ1-1; tentative D call: TRBD1 (5 bases). The sequencing sample was made of CD8+ T cells from PBMCs. The receptor was derived from a human donor in good health (CMV status not recorded). Some clones in this sample may be carry-over from other donors' samples. The CDR3 nucleotides are TGCAGTGCTAGAGGCTTCAGGGTAGTGAGGGCGAACACTGAAGCTTTCTTT. Protein sequence: CSARGFRVVRANTEAFF.